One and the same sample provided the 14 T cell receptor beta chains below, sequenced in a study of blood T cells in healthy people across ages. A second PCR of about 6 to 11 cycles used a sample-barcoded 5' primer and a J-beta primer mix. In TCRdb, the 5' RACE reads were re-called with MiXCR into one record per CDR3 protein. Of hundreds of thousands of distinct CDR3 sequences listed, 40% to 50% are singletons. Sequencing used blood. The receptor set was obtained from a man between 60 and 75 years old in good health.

CDR3 loop: CASSNSEIAGLTEQFF. CDR3 DNA: TGTGCCAGTAGTAATTCCGAGATAGCGGGGCTCACTGAGCAGTTCTTC. V is TRBV19 and J is TRBJ2-1; TRBD2 aligns across 8 bases. The CDR3 covers 16 residues. Trimming took 4 bases from V and 9 from J; bases not matched to a gene: 14. Germline V gives CDR1 LNHDA, CDR2 SQIVND (reference sequence). The complete variable domain, with remaining parts taken from reference TRBV19 and TRBJ2-1, reads DGGITQSPKYLFRKEGQNVTLSCEQNLNHDAMYWYRQDPGQGLRLIYYSQIVNDFQKGDIAEGYSVSREKKESFPLTVTSAQKNPTAFYLCASSNSEIAGLTEQFFGPGTRLTVL.

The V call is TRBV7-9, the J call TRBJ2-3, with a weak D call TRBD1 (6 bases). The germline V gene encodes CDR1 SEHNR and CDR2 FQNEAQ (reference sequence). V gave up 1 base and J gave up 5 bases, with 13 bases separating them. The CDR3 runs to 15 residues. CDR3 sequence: CASSLGGHRIDTQYF. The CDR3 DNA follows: TGTGCCAGCAGCTTAGGGGGGCACAGAATAGATACGCAGTATTTT.

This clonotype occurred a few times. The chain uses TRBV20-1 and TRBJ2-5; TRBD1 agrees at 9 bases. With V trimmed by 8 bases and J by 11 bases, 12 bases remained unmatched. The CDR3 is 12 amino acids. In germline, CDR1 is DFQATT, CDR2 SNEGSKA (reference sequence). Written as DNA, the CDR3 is TGCAGTAGGGACAGGGTCCAGGGTGAGCAGTACTTC. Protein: CSRDRVQGEQYF.

The CDR3 nucleotides read TGTGCCTGGGCAGGAGGGGGATCAATTCAGACCCAGTACTTC. As protein: CAWAGGGSIQTQYF. The chain employs TRBV30 and TRBJ2-5; perhaps D is TRBD1 or TRBD2 (6 bases each). This CDR3 comprises 14 residues. CDR1 GTSNPN and CDR2 SVGIG come from the germline V gene (reference sequence). V lost 5 bases and J 6 bases, leaving 19 bases between the germline ends.

Written as DNA, the CDR3 is TGCGCCAGCAGCTTGGGGGGCGTTGGTGAAAAACTGTTTTTT. It encodes CASSLGGVGEKLFF. V usage is TRBV5-1 and J usage is TRBJ1-4; tentatively, D is TRBD1 (5 bases). Trimming left V 0 bases short and J 7 bases short, with 10 bases between. CDR1 and CDR2 from the germline V gene are SGHRS and YFSETQ. CDR3 length equals 14 residues.

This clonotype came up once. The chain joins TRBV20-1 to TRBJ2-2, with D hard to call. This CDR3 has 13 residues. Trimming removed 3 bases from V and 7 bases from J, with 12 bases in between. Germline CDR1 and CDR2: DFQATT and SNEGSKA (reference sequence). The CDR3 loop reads CSARRTANGELFF. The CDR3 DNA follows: TGCAGTGCTAGGCGCACTGCGAACGGGGAGCTGTTTTTT.

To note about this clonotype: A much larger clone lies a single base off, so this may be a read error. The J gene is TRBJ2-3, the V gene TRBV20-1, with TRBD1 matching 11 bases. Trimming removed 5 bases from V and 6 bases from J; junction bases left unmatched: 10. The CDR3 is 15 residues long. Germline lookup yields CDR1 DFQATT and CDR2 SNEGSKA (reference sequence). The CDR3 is CSASGTGGFADTQYF. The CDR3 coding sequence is TGCAGTGCTTCCGGGACAGGGGGTTTTGCGGATACGCAGTATTTT.

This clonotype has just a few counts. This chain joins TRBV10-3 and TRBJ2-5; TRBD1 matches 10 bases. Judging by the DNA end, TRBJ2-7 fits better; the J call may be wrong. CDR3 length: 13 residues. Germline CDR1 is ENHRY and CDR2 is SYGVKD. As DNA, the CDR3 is TGTGCCATGGGACAGGGGTATATGTACGAGCAGTACTTC. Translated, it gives CAMGQGYMYEQYF.

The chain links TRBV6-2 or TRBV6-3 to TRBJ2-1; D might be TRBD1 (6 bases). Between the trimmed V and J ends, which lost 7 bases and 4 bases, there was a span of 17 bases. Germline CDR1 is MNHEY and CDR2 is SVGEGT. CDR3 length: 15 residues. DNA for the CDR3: TGTGCCAGCACCTTACAAAATCAGGGGTACAATGAGCAGTTCTTC. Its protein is CASTLQNQGYNEQFF.

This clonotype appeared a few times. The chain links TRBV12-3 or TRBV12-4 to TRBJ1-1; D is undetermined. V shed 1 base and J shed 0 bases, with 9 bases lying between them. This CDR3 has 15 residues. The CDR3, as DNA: TGTGCCAGCAGTTTAGGAGGTGCTATGAACACTGAAGCTTTCTTT. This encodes CASSLGGAMNTEAFF.

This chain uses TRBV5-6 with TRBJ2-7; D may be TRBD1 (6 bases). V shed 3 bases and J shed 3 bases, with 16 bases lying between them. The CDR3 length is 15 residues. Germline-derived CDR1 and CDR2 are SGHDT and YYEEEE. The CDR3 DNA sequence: TGTGCCAGCAGCTGGTCCAAGACAGGATACTACGAGCAGTACTTC. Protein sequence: CASSWSKTGYYEQYF.

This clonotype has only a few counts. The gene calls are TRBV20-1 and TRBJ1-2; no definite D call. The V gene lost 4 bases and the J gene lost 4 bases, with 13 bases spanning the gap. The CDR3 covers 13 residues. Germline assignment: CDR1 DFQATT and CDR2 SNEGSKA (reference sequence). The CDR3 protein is CSAKTSLGYGYTF. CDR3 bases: TGCAGTGCTAAGACATCACTCGGCTATGGCTACACCTTC.

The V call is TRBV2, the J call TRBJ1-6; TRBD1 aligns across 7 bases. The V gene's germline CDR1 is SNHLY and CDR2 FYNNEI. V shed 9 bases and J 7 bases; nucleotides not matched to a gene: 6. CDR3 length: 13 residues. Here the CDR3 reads CASHDRENSPLHF. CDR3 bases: TGTGCCAGTCACGACAGGGAGAATTCACCCCTCCACTTT.

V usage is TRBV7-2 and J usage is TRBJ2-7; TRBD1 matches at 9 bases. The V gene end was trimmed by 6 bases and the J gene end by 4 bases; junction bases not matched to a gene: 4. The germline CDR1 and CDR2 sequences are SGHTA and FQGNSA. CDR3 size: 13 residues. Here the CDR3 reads CASRQTGGYEQYF. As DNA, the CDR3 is TGTGCCAGCAGACAGACAGGGGGGTACGAGCAGTACTTC.